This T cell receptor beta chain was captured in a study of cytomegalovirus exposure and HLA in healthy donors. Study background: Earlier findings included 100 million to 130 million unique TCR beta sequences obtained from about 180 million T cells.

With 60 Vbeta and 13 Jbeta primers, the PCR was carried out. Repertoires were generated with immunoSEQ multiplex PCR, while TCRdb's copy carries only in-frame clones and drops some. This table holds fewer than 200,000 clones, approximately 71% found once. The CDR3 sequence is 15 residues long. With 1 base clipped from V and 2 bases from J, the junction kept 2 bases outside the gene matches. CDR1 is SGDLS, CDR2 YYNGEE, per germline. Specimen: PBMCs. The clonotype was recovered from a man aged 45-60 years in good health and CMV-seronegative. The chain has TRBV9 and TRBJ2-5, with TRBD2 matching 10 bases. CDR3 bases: TGTGCCAGCAGCGTACTAGCGGGGGTACAAGAGACCCAGTACTTC. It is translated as CASSVLAGVQETQYF. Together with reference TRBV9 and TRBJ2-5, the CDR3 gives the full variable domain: DSGVTQTPKHLITATGQRVTLRCSPRSGDLSVYWYQQSLDQGLQFLIQYYNGEERAKGNILERFSAQQFPDLHSELNLSSLELGDSALYFCASSVLAGVQETQYFGPGTRLLVL.